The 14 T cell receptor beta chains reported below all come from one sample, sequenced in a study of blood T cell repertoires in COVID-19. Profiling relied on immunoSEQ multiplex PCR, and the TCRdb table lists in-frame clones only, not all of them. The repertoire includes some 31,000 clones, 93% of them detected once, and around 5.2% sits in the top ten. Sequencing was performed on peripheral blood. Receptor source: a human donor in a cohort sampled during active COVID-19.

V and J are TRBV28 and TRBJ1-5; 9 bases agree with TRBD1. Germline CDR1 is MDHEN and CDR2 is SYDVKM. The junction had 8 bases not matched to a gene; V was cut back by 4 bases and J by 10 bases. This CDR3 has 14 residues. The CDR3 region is CASSSGQGWDPQHF. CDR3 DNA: TGTGCCAGCAGTTCGGGACAGGGATGGGACCCCCAGCATTTT. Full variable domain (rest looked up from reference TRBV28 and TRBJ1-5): DVKVTQSSRYLVKRTGEKVFLECVQDMDHENMFWYRQDPGLGLRLIYFSYDVKMKEKGDIPEGYSVSREKKERFSLILESASTNQTSMYLCASSSGQGWDPQHFGDGTRLSIL.

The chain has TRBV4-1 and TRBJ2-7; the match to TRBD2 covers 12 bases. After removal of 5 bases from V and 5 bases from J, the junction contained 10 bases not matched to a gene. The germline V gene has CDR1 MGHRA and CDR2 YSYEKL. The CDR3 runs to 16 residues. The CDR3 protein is CASSYYTTSGSHEQYF. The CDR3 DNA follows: TGCGCCAGCAGCTATTATACGACTAGCGGGAGCCACGAGCAGTACTTC.

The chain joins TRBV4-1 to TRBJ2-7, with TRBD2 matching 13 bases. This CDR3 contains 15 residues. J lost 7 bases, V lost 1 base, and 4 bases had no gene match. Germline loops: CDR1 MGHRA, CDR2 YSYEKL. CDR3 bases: TGCGCCAGCAGCCAAGGTAGACTAGCGGGAGGAGAGCAGTACTTC. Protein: CASSQGRLAGGEQYF.

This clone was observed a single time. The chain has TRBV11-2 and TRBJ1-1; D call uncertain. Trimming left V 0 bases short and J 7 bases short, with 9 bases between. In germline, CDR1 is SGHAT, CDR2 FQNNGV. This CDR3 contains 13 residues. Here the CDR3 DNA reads TGTGCCAGCAGCTTAGATCGCGGAGTTGAAGCTTTCTTT. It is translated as CASSLDRGVEAFF. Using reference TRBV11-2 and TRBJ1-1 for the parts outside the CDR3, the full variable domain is EAGVAQSPRYKIIEKRQSVAFWCNPISGHATLYWYQQILGQGPKLLIQFQNNGVVDDSQLPKDRFSAERLKGVDSTLKIQPAKLEDSAVYLCASSLDRGVEAFFGQGTRLTVV.

For the CDR3, the DNA is TGTGCCAGCAGTTTTGGTAGCGGGGGGGGTAATGAAAAACTGTTTTTT. It encodes CASSFGSGGGNEKLFF. This chain connects TRBV27 to TRBJ1-4; D possibly corresponds to TRBD1 (5 bases). The CDR3 has 16 residues. Trimming pared 3 bases from V and 4 bases from J, leaving 15 bases between. Germline V gives CDR1 MNHEY, CDR2 SMNVEV (reference sequence).

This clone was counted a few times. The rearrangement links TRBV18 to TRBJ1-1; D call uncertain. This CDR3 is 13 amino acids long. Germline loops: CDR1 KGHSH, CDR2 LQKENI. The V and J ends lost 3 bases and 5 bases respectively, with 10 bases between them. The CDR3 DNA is TGTGCCAGCTCACCGGCGGGAGAGACTGAAGCTTTCTTT. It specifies CASSPAGETEAFF.

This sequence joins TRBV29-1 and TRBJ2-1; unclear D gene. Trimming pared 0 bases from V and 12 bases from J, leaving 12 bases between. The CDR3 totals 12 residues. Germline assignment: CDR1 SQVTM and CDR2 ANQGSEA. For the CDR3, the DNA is TGCAGCGTTGAAGAAGTTGAGAGTGGGCAGTTCTTC. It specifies CSVEEVESGQFF.

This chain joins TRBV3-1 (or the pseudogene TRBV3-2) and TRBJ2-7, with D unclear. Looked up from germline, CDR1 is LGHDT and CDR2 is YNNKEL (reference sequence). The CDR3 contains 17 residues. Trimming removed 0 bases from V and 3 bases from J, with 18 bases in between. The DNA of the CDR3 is TGTGCCAGCAGCCAAGACACCTGGGCAGGTATTAACTACGAGCAGTACTTC. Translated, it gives CASSQDTWAGINYEQYF.

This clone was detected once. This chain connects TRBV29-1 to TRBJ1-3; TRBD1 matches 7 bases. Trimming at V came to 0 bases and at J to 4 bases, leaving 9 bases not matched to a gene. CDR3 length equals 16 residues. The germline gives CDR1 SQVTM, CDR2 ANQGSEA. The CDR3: CSVEDRQGTRGNTIYF. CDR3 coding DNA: TGCAGCGTTGAAGATCGACAGGGAACACGGGGAAACACCATATATTTT.

The CDR3 here is CASSMIQGGNSPLHF. The CDR3 bases are TGTGCCAGTAGTATGATACAGGGTGGGAATTCACCCCTCCACTTT. V and J are TRBV19 and TRBJ1-6; D is possibly TRBD1 (6 bases). This CDR3 spans 15 amino acids. CDR1 and CDR2 from the germline V gene are LNHDA and SQIVND (reference sequence). V lost 3 bases and J 7 bases, leaving 13 bases between the germline ends.

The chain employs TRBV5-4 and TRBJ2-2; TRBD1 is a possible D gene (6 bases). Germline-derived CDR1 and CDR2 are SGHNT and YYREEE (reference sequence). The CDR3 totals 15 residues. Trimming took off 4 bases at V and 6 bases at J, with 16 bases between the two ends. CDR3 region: CASSATPQGPGELFF. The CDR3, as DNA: TGTGCCAGCAGCGCAACTCCACAGGGTCCCGGGGAGCTGTTTTTT.

CDR3 bases: TGTGCCAGCAGCAGGGGCTCCTCCTACGAGCAGTACTTC. Translation: CASSRGSSYEQYF. This chain connects TRBV5-6 to TRBJ2-7; a possible D gene is TRBD1 (5 bases). This CDR3 region has 13 residues. V was pared by 4 bases and J by 0 bases, with 8 bases between. Germline V CDR1 and CDR2: SGHDT, YYEEEE. Variable domain in full (rest from reference TRBV5-6 and TRBJ2-7): DAGVTQSPTHLIKTRGQQVTLRCSPKSGHDTVSWYQQALGQGPQFIFQYYEEEERQRGNFPDRFSGHQFPNYSSELNVNALLLGDSALYLCASSRGSSYEQYFGPGTRLTVT.

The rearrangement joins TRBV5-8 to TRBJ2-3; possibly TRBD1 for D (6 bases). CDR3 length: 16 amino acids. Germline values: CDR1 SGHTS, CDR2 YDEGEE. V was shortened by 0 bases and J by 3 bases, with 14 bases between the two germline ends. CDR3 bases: TGTGCCAGCAGCTTGGACGAACTAGGGGGAACAGATACGCAGTATTTT. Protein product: CASSLDELGGTDTQYF.

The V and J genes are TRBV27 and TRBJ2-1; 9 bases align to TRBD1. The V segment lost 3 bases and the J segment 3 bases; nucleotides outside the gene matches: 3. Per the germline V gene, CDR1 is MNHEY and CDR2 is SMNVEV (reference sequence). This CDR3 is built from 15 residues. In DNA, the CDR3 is TGTGCCAGCAGTTTCTGGGGACAGGGCTACAATGAGCAGTTCTTC. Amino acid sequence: CASSFWGQGYNEQFF.